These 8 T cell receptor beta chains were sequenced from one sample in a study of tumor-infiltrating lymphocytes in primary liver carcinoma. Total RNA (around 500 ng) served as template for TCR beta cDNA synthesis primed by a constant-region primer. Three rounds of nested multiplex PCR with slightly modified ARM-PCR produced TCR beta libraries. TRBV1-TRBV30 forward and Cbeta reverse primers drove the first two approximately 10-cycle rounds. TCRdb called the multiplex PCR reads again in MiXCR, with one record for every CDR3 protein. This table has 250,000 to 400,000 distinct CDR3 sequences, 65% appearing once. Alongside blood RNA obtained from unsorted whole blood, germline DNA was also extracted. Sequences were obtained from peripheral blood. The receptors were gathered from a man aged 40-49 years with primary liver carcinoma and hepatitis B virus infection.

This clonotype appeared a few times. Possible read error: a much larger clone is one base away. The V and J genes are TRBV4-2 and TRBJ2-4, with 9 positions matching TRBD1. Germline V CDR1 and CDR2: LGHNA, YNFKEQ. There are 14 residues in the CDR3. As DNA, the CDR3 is TGTGCCAGCGGCCAGGGGACAGGGTCTCAATATCAGTACTTC. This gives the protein CASGQGTGSQYQYF.

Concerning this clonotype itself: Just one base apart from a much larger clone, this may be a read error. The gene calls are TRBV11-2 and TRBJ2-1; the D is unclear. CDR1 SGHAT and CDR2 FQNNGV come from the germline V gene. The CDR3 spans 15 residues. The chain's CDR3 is CAGSSTLGFRGEQFF. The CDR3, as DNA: TGTGCCGGCAGCTCCACCCTGGGGTTCCGTGGTGAGCAGTTCTTC.

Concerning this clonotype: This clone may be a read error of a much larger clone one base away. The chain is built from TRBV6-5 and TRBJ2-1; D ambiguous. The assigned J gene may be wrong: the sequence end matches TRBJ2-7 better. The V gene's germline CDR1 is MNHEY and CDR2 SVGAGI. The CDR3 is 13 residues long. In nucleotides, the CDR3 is TGTGCCAGCAGTTACTCGGCTAGTTGGGAGCAGTACTTC. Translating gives CASSYSASWEQYF.

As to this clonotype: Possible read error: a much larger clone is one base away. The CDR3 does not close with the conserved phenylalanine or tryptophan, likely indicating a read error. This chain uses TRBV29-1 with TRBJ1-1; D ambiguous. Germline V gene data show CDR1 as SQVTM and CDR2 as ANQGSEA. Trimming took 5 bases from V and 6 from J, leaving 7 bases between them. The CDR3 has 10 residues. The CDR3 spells CSVSRAEAFY. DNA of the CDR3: TGCAGCGTTTCAAGGGCTGAAGCTTTCTAT.

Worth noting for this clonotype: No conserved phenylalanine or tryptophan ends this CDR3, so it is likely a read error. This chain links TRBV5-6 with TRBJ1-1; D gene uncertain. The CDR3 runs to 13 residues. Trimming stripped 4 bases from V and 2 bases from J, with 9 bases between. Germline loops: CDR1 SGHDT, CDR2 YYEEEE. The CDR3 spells CASSGSLNTEAFL. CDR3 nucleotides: TGTGCCAGCAGCGGCAGTCTAAACACTGAAGCTTTCCTT.

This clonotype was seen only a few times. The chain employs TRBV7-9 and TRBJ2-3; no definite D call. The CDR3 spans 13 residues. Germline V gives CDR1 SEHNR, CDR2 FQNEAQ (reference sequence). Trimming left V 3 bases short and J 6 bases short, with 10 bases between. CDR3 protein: CASSFVPDDTQYF. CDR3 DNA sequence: TGTGCCAGCAGCTTTGTACCTGACGATACGCAGTATTTT.

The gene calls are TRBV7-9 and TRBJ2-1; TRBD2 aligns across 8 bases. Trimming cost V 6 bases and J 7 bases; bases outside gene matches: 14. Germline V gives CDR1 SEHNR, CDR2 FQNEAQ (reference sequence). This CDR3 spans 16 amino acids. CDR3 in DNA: TGTGCCAGCAGTGGGGGGAGAGCGGGAGATTGGAATGAGCAGTTCTTC. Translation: CASSGGRAGDWNEQFF. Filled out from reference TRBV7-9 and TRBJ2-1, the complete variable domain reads DTGVSQNPRHKITKRGQNVTFRCDPISEHNRLYWYRQTLGQGPEFLTYFQNEAQLEKSRLLSDRFSAERPKGSFSTLEIQRTEQGDSAMYLCASSGGRAGDWNEQFFGPGTRLTVL.

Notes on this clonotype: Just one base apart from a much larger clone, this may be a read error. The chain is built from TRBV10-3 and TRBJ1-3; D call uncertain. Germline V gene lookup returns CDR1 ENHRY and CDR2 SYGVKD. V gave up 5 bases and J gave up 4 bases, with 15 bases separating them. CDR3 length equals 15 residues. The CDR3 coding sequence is TGTGCCATCAGTACTCTCCGCCAGTCCGGAAACACCATATATTTT. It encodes CAISTLRQSGNTIYF.